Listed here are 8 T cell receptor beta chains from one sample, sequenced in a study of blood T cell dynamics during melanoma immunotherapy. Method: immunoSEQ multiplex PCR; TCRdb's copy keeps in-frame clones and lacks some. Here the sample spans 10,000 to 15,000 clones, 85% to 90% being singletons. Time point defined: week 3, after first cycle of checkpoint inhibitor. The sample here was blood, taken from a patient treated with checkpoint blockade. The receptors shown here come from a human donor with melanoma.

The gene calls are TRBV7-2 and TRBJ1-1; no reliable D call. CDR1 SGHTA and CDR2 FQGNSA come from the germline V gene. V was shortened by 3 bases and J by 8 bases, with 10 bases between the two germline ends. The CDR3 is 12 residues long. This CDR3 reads CASSFGKEEAFF. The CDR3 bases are TGTGCCAGCAGCTTTGGGAAGGAGGAAGCTTTCTTT.

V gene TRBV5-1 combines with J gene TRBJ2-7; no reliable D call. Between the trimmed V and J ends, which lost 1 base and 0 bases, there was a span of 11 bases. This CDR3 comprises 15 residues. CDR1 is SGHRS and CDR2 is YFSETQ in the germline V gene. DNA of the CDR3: TGCGCCAGCAGCTTGCCGGGTAGAAACTCCTACGAGCAGTACTTC. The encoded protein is CASSLPGRNSYEQYF.

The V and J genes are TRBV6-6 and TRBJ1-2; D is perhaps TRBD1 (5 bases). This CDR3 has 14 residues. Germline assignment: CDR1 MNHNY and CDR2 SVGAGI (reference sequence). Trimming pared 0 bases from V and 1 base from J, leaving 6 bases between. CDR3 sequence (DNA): TGTGCCAGCAGTTACTCGGGGGGTAACTATGGCTACACCTTC. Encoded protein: CASSYSGGNYGYTF.

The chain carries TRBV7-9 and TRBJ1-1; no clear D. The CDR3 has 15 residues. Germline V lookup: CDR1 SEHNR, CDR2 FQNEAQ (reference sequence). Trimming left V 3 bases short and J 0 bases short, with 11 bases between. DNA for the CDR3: TGTGCCAGCAGCTTCGGCAGGCAAATGAACACTGAAGCTTTCTTT. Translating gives CASSFGRQMNTEAFF.

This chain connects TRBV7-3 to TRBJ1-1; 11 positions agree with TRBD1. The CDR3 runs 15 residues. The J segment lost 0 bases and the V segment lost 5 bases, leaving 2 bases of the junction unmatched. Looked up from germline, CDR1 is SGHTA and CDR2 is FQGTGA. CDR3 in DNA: TGTGCCAGCAGCGGACAGGGGGCGGTGAACACTGAAGCTTTCTTT. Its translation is CASSGQGAVNTEAFF. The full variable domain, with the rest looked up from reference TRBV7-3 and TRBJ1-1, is GAGVSQTPSNKVTEKGKYVELRCDPISGHTALYWYRQSLGQGPEFLIYFQGTGAADDSGLPNDRFFAVRPEGSVSTLKIQRTERGDSAVYLCASSGQGAVNTEAFFGQGTRLTVV.

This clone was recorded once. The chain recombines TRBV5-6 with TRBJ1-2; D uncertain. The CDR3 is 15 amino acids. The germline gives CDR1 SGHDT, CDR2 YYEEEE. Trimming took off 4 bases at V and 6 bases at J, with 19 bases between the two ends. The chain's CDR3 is CASSPWQAAPHGYTF. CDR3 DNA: TGTGCCAGCAGCCCATGGCAGGCAGCGCCCCATGGCTACACCTTC.

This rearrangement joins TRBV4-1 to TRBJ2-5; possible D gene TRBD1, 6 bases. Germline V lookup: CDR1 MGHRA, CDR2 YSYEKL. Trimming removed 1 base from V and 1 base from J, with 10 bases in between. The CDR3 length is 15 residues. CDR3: CASSQAGVGQETQYF. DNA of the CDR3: TGCGCCAGCAGCCAAGCAGGGGTGGGCCAAGAGACCCAGTACTTC.

CDR3 region: CAWSVGTAIRQFF. CDR3 bases: TGTGCCTGGAGTGTAGGGACGGCCATTCGGCAGTTCTTC. This rearrangement joins TRBV30 to TRBJ2-1; tentatively, D is TRBD1 or TRBD2 (5 bases each). Germline V gene lookup returns CDR1 GTSNPN and CDR2 SVGIG (reference sequence). Between the trimmed V and J ends, which lost 0 bases and 12 bases, there was a span of 15 bases. The CDR3 totals 13 residues.